Listed below are T cell receptor beta chains from one sample, sequenced in a study of blood T cell repertoires in COVID-19. Method: immunoSEQ multiplex PCR; TCRdb's copy keeps in-frame clones and lacks some. This table holds more than 150,000 clones, about 88% found once. The sequenced material came from peripheral blood. Receptors originate from a man aged 40-55 years with active or convalescent COVID-19. CDR3s include the opening cysteine and the closing phenylalanine or tryptophan. A D gene is named only where the DNA matches it firmly. Where a row states a size, it is once, few, many or the class of an expanded clone; other rows omit it.

v_call	d_call	clone_size	j_call	cdr3_nt	cdr3_aa
TRBV7-3	.	.	TRBJ1-1	TGTGCCAGCAGCTCAGACCGGGGAGGAACTGAAGCTTTCTTT	CASSSDRGGTEAFF
TRBV27	TRBD2	.	TRBJ2-3	TGTGCCAGCAGTCCCATTGTCACTAGCGGGGGGGCAGATACGCAGTATTTT	CASSPIVTSGGADTQYF
TRBV5-4	TRBD2	.	TRBJ2-3	TGTGCCAGCAGCCCCTTTAGCGGGGGAGCAGATACGCAGTATTTT	CASSPFSGGADTQYF
TRBV7-2	.	.	TRBJ2-5	TGTGCCAGCAGCTTAGACCCGAGGGAGACCCAGTACTTC	CASSLDPRETQYF
TRBV10-3	TRBD1	.	TRBJ1-2	TGTGCCATCAGTGATACCGGGACAGGGGACTACACCTTC	CAISDTGTGDYTF
TRBV12-3/TRBV12-4	.	.	TRBJ1-4	TGTGCCAGCAGCGACCGAGGACTTGAAAAACTGTTTTTT	CASSDRGLEKLFF
TRBV5-1	.	once	TRBJ2-1	TGCGCCAGCAGCGTGGACGGGTACAATGAGCAGTTCTTC	CASSVDGYNEQFF
TRBV6-2/TRBV6-3	TRBD1	.	TRBJ2-2	TGTGCCAGCAGTCCAGCTACAGGGGGCACCGGGGAGCTGTTTTTT	CASSPATGGTGELFF
TRBV7-9	TRBD1	.	TRBJ1-5	TGTGCCAGCAGCTTAGAAGGACAGGCCCAGCCCCAGCATTTT	CASSLEGQAQPQHF
TRBV3-1/TRBV3-2	.	few	TRBJ1-1	TGTGCCAGCAGCCAAGGCGGAATAAGGGCTTTCTTT	CASSQGGIRAFF
TRBV3-1/TRBV3-2	TRBD1	.	TRBJ2-1	TGTGCCAGCAGCTCCGGACAGGTCGGCAATGAGCAGTTCTTC	CASSSGQVGNEQFF
TRBV5-1	TRBD2	.	TRBJ2-1	TGCGCCAGCAGCTCTTCGGCTAGCGGGTTCAATGAGCAGTTCTTC	CASSSSASGFNEQFF
TRBV27	.	medium-sized	TRBJ2-3	TGTGCCAGCAGTTTAACCCCCGGACTAGATACGCAGTATTTT	CASSLTPGLDTQYF
TRBV12-3/TRBV12-4	.	.	TRBJ2-7	TGTGCCAGCAGCCCGGGGATCACCTACGAGCAGTACTTC	CASSPGITYEQYF
TRBV7-9	.	.	TRBJ1-5	TGTGCCAGCAGCTCGAGGGAGCATGGCAATCAGCCCCAGCATTTT	CASSSREHGNQPQHF
TRBV5-4	.	.	TRBJ2-5	TGTGCCAGCAGCTTTCTACAGGACCAAGAGACCCAGTACTTC	CASSFLQDQETQYF
TRBV7-2	TRBD2	.	TRBJ2-3	TGTGCCAGCAGCCAGTGGACTAGCGGGGGGTCGGATACGCAGTATTTT	CASSQWTSGGSDTQYF
TRBV19	TRBD1	.	TRBJ1-1	TGTGCCAGTAAGGGACAGGTGGCGAACACTGAAGCTTTCTTT	CASKGQVANTEAFF
TRBV5-4	TRBD2	.	TRBJ2-5	TGTGCCAGCAGCCGGACTAGCGGGGGGCAAGAGACCCAGTACTTC	CASSRTSGGQETQYF
TRBV7-9	TRBD1	.	TRBJ1-1	TGTGCCAGCAGCTTATACCAGACTCGACAGGGATACACTGAAGCTTTCTTT	CASSLYQTRQGYTEAFF
TRBV19	.	.	TRBJ1-4	TGTGCCAGTAGTAAGTTCGGACAGCCGAATGAAAAACTGTTTTTT	CASSKFGQPNEKLFF
TRBV7-2	.	.	TRBJ1-4	TGTGCCAGCAGCGCAATGGGGGGTCCTAATGAAAAACTGTTTTTT	CASSAMGGPNEKLFF
TRBV2	.	.	TRBJ1-2	TGTGCCAGCGAAAACAGGGTTAACTATGGCTACACCTTC	CASENRVNYGYTF
TRBV28	TRBD2	.	TRBJ2-1	TGTGCCAGCACGGGGGGTAGCGGGGCCACCTCCTACAATGAGCAGTTCTTC	CASTGGSGATSYNEQFF
TRBV11-1	.	.	TRBJ2-2	TGTGCCAGCAGCTTAACAGGGCCCGGGGAGCTGTTTTTT	CASSLTGPGELFF
TRBV25-1	.	.	TRBJ2-7	TGTGCCAGCAGTGGACAGGACTACGAGCAGTACTTC	CASSGQDYEQYF
TRBV7-8	TRBD2	.	TRBJ2-1	TGTGCCAGCAGCTTACTCCTAGCGGGGAGTAATGAGCAGTTCTTC	CASSLLLAGSNEQFF
TRBV2	TRBD2	few	TRBJ2-5	TGTGCCAGCAGTGATCCCCGGCTAGCGGGGGGTCAAGAGACCCAGTACTTC	CASSDPRLAGGQETQYF
TRBV28	.	.	TRBJ2-7	TGTGCCAGCAGCCCCCCGCCCAGGGGTTCCTACGAGCAGTACTTC	CASSPPPRGSYEQYF
TRBV27	.	once	TRBJ2-3	TGTGCCAGCAGTTTACTTCCGGGGGGCTCCACAGATACGCAGTATTTT	CASSLLPGGSTDTQYF
TRBV5-1	TRBD1	many	TRBJ1-6	TGCGCCAGCAGCTTCTCGGACAGGGGGTTGAGATCACCCCTCCACTTT	CASSFSDRGLRSPLHF
TRBV5-1	TRBD1	.	TRBJ1-3	TGCGCCAGCAGCTTGACAGGGGGGGACACCATATATTTT	CASSLTGGDTIYF
TRBV2	TRBD1	.	TRBJ1-4	TGTGCCAGCAGTGAGTGGGGACAGGGGGAAAAACTGTTTTTT	CASSEWGQGEKLFF
TRBV4-1	.	.	TRBJ1-5	TGCGCCAGCAGCCAAGGTGGGGGGTTTCAGCCCCAGCATTTT	CASSQGGGFQPQHF
TRBV2	.	.	TRBJ1-2	TGTGCCAGCAGGCGGGTCACTAACTATGGCTACACCTTC	CASRRVTNYGYTF
TRBV6-2/TRBV6-3	.	.	TRBJ2-2	TGTGCCAGCAGTTACGTCCGGACGGGGGCCGGGGAGCTGTTTTTT	CASSYVRTGAGELFF
TRBV29-1	TRBD1	.	TRBJ2-7	TGCAGCGTTGGGAGGACAGGGAATGTCTACGAGCAGTACTTC	CSVGRTGNVYEQYF
TRBV5-1	TRBD1	.	TRBJ1-2	TGCGCCAGCAGCCCCGGACGAGGGACAGATAACTATGGCTACACCTTC	CASSPGRGTDNYGYTF
TRBV28	.	.	TRBJ1-3	TGTGCCAGCAGTTCCACAGGGATGGGAAACACCATATATTTT	CASSSTGMGNTIYF
TRBV7-2	.	.	TRBJ1-5	TGTGCCAGCAGCCGCTCGGCAGGGAATCAGCCCCAGCATTTT	CASSRSAGNQPQHF
TRBV3-1/TRBV3-2	TRBD1	.	TRBJ1-5	TGTGCCAGCAGCCTTCCTTCAGGGACAGGGACGCTCTCTTATAGCAATCAGCCCCAGCATTTT	CASSLPSGTGTLSYSNQPQHF
TRBV4-1	TRBD1	.	TRBJ2-2	TGCGCCAGCGCCTGGACAGGGGGGACCGGGGAGCTGTTTTTT	CASAWTGGTGELFF
TRBV11-3	TRBD1	once	TRBJ1-3	TGTGCCAGCAGCCTAACAGGGGCCGGAAACACCATATATTTT	CASSLTGAGNTIYF
TRBV5-1	TRBD1	.	TRBJ1-2	TGCGCCAGCAGCTTGACGATAGGTCGGGGACAGTTATATGGCTACACCTTC	CASSLTIGRGQLYGYTF
TRBV5-1	TRBD1	many	TRBJ2-3	TGCGCCAGCAACCCGGGACAGGGGCCCACAGATACGCAGTATTTT	CASNPGQGPTDTQYF